This T cell receptor (beta chain) was documented in a study of Ad26.COV2.S vaccination and SARS-CoV-2 variants. Study conclusions and caveats: Participants in the vaccine arm had higher spike-specific TCR breadth; placebo recipients had lower. After vaccination, reports described spike-specific CD8+ and CD4+ T cell responses as showing substantial breadth.

Sequenced by immunoSEQ multiplex PCR; TCRdb stores in-frame clones only, minus some. The data show some 290,000 clones, roughly 86% seen once. The CDR3 contains 11 residues. V lost 3 bases and J lost 6, with 2 bases in between. For this clone: Its antigen remains unknown.

Treatment in this sample: around 19 received Ad26.COV2.S at low or high dose, single or two shots; about 5 received placebo; per-sample allocation not given. It was on day 63 after the first vaccine or placebo injection that samples were taken. It was an adult aged 18-55 years in Boston who was the donor. Ad26.COV2.S expressed prefusion-stabilized spike from the original Wuhan strain. The receptor comes from a person between 18 and 59 years old who received the Ad26.COV2.S COVID-19 vaccine or a placebo. This specimen was peripheral blood, taken in a trial of Ad26.COV2.S vaccine versus placebo. This chain connects TRBV12-3 or TRBV12-4 to TRBJ2-2; no firm D call. The CDR3 DNA follows: TGTGCCAGCAGTTTTCCCGGGGAGCTGTTTTTT. Protein product: CASSFPGELFF.